In its sample, the clone carrying this T cell receptor (beta chain) was seen once. This specimen comes from a study of blood T cell repertoires in COVID-19. Produced via immunoSEQ multiplex PCR; TCRdb's table is partial and in-frame only. This table has fewer than 250,000 clones, around 88% appearing once. Trimming took off 8 bases at V and 3 bases at J, with 10 bases between the two ends. Germline-derived CDR1 and CDR2 are MNHEY and SVGAGI. The CDR3 length is 12 residues. The rearrangement links TRBV6-5 to TRBJ1-1, with D uncertain. This clonotype was obtained from an elderly woman with COVID-19, enrolled during active disease. Sequencing used peripheral blood. CDR3 protein: CASGEFDTEAFF. CDR3 in DNA: TGTGCCAGCGGGGAGTTCGACACTGAAGCTTTCTTT.